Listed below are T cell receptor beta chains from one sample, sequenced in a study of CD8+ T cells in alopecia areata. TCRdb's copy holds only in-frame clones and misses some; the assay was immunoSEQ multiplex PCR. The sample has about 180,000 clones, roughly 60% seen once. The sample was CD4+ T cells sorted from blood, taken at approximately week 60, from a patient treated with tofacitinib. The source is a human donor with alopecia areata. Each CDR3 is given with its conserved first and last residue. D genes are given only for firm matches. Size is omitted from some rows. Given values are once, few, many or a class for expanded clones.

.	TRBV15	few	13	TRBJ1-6	CATSEFATSPLHF	TGTGCCACCAGCGAGTTCGCGACTTCACCCCTCCACTTT
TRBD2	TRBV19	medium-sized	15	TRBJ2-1	CASSRLAGGVDEQFF	TGTGCCAGTAGTAGGCTAGCGGGGGGCGTCGATGAGCAGTTCTTC
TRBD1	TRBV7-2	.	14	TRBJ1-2	CASSLVDRAGGYTF	TGTGCCAGCAGCTTAGTCGACAGGGCAGGAGGCTACACCTTC
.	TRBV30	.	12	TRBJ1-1	CAWSSPNTEAFF	TGTGCCTGGAGTTCACCGAACACTGAAGCTTTCTTT
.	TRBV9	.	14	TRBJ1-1	CASSIDILNTEAFF	TGTGCCAGCAGCATAGACATACTGAACACTGAAGCTTTCTTT
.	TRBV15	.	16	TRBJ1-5	CATSPDRGRPNQPQHF	TGTGCCACCAGCCCTGACAGAGGGAGGCCCAATCAGCCCCAGCATTTT
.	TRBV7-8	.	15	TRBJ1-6	CASSFETGLNSPLHF	TGTGCCAGCAGCTTTGAAACAGGGCTGAATTCACCCCTCCACTTT
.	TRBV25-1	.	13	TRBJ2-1	CASSEPARGAQFF	TGTGCCAGCAGTGAACCGGCCAGGGGAGCACAGTTCTTC
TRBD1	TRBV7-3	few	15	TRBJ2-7	CASSPGTESYYEQYF	TGTGCCAGCAGCCCCGGGACAGAAAGTTACTACGAGCAGTACTTC
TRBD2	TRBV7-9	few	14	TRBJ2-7	CASSFGTSGNEQYF	TGTGCCAGCAGCTTTGGGACTAGCGGAAACGAGCAGTACTTC
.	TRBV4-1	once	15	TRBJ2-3	CASSQVGVSTDTQYF	TGCGCCAGCAGCCAAGTAGGGGTGAGCACAGATACGCAGTATTTT
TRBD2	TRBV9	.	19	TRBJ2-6	CASSPGLAGAGSGANVLTF	TGTGCCAGCAGCCCCGGACTAGCGGGGGCCGGCTCTGGGGCCAACGTCCTGACTTTC
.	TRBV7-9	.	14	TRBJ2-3	CASSLVILGDTQYF	TGTGCCAGCAGCTTGGTGATCCTGGGAGATACGCAGTATTTT
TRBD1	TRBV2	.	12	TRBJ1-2	CASKGDREGYTF	TGTGCCAGCAAGGGGGACAGAGAGGGCTACACCTTC
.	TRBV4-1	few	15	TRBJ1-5	CASSQLNKRGQPQHF	TGCGCCAGCAGCCAACTCAATAAACGGGGTCAGCCCCAGCATTTT
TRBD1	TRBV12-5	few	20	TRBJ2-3	CASGLVPRDRGLLYTDTQYF	TGTGCTAGTGGTTTGGTACCTCGGGACAGGGGGTTGCTTTACACAGATACGCAGTATTTT
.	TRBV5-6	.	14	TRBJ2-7	CASSFSPASYEQYF	TGTGCCAGCAGCTTTTCCCCCGCATCCTACGAGCAGTACTTC
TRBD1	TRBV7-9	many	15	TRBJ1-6	CASSLGQGADSPLHF	TGTGCCAGCAGCCTCGGACAGGGGGCTGATTCACCCCTCCACTTT
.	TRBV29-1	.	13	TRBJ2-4	CSALGNPRDIQYF	TGCAGCGCCCTAGGAAATCCAAGAGACATTCAGTACTTC
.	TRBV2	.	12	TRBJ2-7	CASTGGLYEQYF	TGTGCCAGCACCGGTGGGCTGTACGAGCAGTACTTC
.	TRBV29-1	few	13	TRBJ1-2	CSVDSSANYGYTF	TGCAGCGTTGACAGTTCGGCTAACTATGGCTACACCTTC
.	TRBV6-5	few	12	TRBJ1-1	CASCIRGGEAFF	TGTGCCAGCTGTATCAGGGGCGGTGAAGCTTTCTTT
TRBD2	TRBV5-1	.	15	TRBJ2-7	CASSSGTSRFYEQYF	TGCGCCAGCAGCTCGGGGACTAGTCGCTTCTACGAGCAGTACTTC
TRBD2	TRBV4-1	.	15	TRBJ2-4	CASSQPAGGKNIQYF	TGCGCCAGCAGCCAGCCCGCGGGAGGCAAAAACATTCAGTACTTC
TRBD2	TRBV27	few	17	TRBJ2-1	CASRPPPGGGGRNEQFF	TGTGCCAGCAGACCTCCACCCGGGGGCGGGGGGAGAAATGAGCAGTTCTTC
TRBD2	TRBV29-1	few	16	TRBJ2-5	CSVDLLAGGLRETQYF	TGCAGCGTTGACCTCCTAGCGGGGGGGCTTCGAGAGACCCAGTACTTC
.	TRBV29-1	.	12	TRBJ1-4	CSVGVSNEKLFF	TGCAGCGTTGGTGTGTCTAATGAAAAACTGTTTTTT
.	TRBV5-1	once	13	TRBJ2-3	CASKMGFADTQYF	TGCGCCAGCAAAATGGGGTTCGCAGATACGCAGTATTTT
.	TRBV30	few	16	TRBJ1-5	CAWSVAAADNYQPQHF	TGTGCCTGGAGTGTCGCGGCAGCCGATAATTATCAGCCCCAGCATTTT
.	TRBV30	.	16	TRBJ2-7	CAWSLSRQGASYEQYF	TGTGCCTGGAGTTTATCTAGGCAGGGCGCTTCCTACGAGCAGTACTTC
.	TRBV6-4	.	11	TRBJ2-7	CASSPPYEQYF	TGTGCCAGCAGTCCCCCCTACGAGCAGTACTTC
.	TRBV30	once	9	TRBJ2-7	CAWIVQQYF	TGTGCCTGGATAGTCCAGCAGTACTTC
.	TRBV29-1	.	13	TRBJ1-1	CSVSTARNTEAFF	TGCAGCGTCTCTACTGCGAGGAACACTGAAGCTTTCTTT
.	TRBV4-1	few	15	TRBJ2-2	CASSQGKVVAGELFF	TGCGCCAGCAGCCAGGGGAAGGTAGTCGCCGGGGAGCTGTTTTTT
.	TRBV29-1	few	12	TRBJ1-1	CSVEGFNTEAFF	TGCAGCGTTGAGGGCTTCAACACTGAAGCTTTCTTT
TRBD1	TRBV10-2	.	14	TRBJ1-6	CASSANRGHSPLHF	TGCGCCAGCAGTGCCAACAGGGGGCATTCACCCCTCCACTTT
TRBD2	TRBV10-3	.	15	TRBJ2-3	CAISEGGSGAYTQYF	TGTGCCATCAGTGAAGGAGGTAGCGGGGCCTATACGCAGTATTTT
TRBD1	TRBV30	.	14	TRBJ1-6	CACGTVGGESPLHF	TGTGCCTGTGGGACAGTTGGGGGAGAATCACCCCTCCACTTT
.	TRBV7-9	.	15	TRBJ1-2	CASSLANRQGSGYTF	TGTGCCAGCAGCTTAGCGAATCGCCAGGGATCTGGCTACACCTTC
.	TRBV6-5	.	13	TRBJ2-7	CASSYSGPYEQYF	TGTGCCAGCAGTTACTCGGGGCCCTACGAGCAGTACTTC
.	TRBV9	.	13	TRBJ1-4	CASSPAVAGRLFF	TGTGCCAGCAGCCCCGCCGTGGCAGGGAGGCTGTTTTTT
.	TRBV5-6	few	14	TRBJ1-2	CASSLGQAFGGYTF	TGTGCCAGCAGCTTAGGGCAGGCTTTCGGGGGCTACACCTTC
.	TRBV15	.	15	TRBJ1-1	CATSRNQDLNTEAFF	TGTGCCACCAGCAGGAATCAGGATCTGAACACTGAAGCTTTCTTT
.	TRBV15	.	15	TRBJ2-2	CATSRDFADTGELFF	TGTGCCACCAGCAGAGATTTTGCCGACACCGGGGAGCTGTTTTTT
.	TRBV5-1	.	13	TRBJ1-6	CASSLAGYSPLHF	TGCGCCAGCAGCTTGGCCGGCTATTCACCCCTCCACTTT
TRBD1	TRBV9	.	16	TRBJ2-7	CASSARTGTGSNEQYF	TGTGCCAGCAGCGCGAGAACCGGGACAGGGAGCAACGAGCAGTACTTC
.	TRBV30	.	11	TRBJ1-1	CAWRRAGEAFF	TGTGCCTGGAGAAGGGCAGGCGAGGCTTTCTTT
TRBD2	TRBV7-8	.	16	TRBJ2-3	CASSLAARGYTDTQYF	TGTGCCAGCAGCTTAGCCGCGCGGGGGTACACAGATACGCAGTATTTT
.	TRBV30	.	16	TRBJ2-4	CAWSQTGGEAKNIQYF	TGTGCCTGGAGTCAAACAGGGGGGGAGGCCAAAAACATTCAGTACTTC
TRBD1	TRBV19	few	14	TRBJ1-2	CASHKTGTNYGYTF	TGTGCCAGCCACAAGACAGGGACTAACTATGGCTACACCTTC
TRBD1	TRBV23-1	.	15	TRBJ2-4	CASSQSGQGINIQYF	TGCGCCAGCAGTCAGAGCGGACAGGGAATAAACATTCAGTACTTC
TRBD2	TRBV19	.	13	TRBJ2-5	CASSMRGDTTQYF	TGTGCCAGTAGTATGCGGGGGGACACGACCCAGTACTTC
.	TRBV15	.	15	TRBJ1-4	CATSRNGDGREKLFF	TGTGCCACCAGCAGAAATGGGGATGGTCGGGAAAAACTGTTTTTT
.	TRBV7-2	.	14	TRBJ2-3	CASSLGPMTDTQYF	TGTGCCAGCAGCTTAGGGCCAATGACAGATACGCAGTATTTT
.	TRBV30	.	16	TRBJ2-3	CAWGPRDPVGADTQYF	TGTGCCTGGGGCCCCCGGGACCCCGTGGGTGCGGATACGCAGTATTTT
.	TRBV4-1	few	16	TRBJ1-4	CASSQDIPQLNEKLFF	TGCGCCAGCAGCCAAGATATCCCGCAGCTTAATGAAAAACTGTTTTTT
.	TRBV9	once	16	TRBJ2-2	CASSVVGGPGTGELFF	TGTGCCAGCAGCGTAGTCGGGGGCCCGGGCACCGGGGAGCTGTTTTTT